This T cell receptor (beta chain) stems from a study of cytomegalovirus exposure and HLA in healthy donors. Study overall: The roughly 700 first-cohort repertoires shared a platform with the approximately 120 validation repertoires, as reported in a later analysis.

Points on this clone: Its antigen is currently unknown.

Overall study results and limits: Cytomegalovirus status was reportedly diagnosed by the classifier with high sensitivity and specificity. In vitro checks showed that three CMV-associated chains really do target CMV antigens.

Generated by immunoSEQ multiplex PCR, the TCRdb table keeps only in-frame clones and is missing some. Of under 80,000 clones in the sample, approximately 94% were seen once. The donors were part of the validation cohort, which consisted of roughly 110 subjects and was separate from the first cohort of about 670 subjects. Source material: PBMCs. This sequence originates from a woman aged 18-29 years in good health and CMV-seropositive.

This CDR3 reads CASSIPRRGPEHSNQPQHF. In DNA, the CDR3 is TGTGCCAGTAGTATCCCACGGCGGGGGCCGGAACATAGCAATCAGCCCCAGCATTTT. V gene TRBV19 combines with J gene TRBJ1-5, with D maybe TRBD1 (6 bases). Trimming shortened V by 3 bases and J by 0 bases, and 21 bases separated the two germline ends. This CDR3 has 19 amino acids. The V gene's germline CDR1 is LNHDA and CDR2 SQIVND (reference sequence). The variable domain in full, completed from reference TRBV19 and TRBJ1-5, reads DGGITQSPKYLFRKEGQNVTLSCEQNLNHDAMYWYRQDPGQGLRLIYYSQIVNDFQKGDIAEGYSVSREKKESFPLTVTSAQKNPTAFYLCASSIPRRGPEHSNQPQHFGDGTRLSIL.